Listed below are T cell receptor beta chains from one sample, sequenced in a study of OX40 agonist ivuxolimab in advanced cancers. Repertoires were generated with immunoSEQ multiplex PCR, while TCRdb's copy carries only in-frame clones and drops some. The sample holds approximately 58,000 clones; roughly 84% are singletons and the top ten take 4% to 5.5%. The source material was CD4+ or CD8+ T cells sorted from blood, sampled in a trial of the OX40 agonist ivuxolimab. The receptors originated from an adult with an advanced solid tumor such as melanoma, head and neck, liver or kidney cancer. Both conserved end residues are part of each CDR3. Fields, in order: J gene, V gene, D gene, CDR3 protein. The D gene is left open where the match is weak.

J gene: TRBJ1-1; V gene: TRBV21-1; D gene: .; CDR3 protein: CASSKARQNTEAFF
J gene: TRBJ2-7; V gene: TRBV4-2; D gene: .; CDR3 protein: CASSQAGTVYEQYF
J gene: TRBJ2-7; V gene: TRBV7-6; D gene: .; CDR3 protein: CASSLAVQAHEQYF
J gene: TRBJ1-2; V gene: TRBV19; D gene: .; CDR3 protein: CASSAQGANYGYTF
J gene: TRBJ2-7; V gene: TRBV14; D gene: TRBD1; CDR3 protein: CASENPGGYSYEQYF
J gene: TRBJ2-7; V gene: TRBV2; D gene: TRBD1; CDR3 protein: CASSPGQGSYEQYF
J gene: TRBJ2-3; V gene: TRBV5-6; D gene: .; CDR3 protein: CASSLETGSTDTQYF
J gene: TRBJ1-3; V gene: TRBV15; D gene: .; CDR3 protein: CATSRDGFGNTIYF
J gene: TRBJ1-2; V gene: TRBV18; D gene: .; CDR3 protein: CASSPGRLDYGYTF
J gene: TRBJ2-6; V gene: TRBV4-1; D gene: .; CDR3 protein: CASSPFDRSGANVLTF
J gene: TRBJ2-2; V gene: TRBV4-1; D gene: TRBD1; CDR3 protein: CASSFMTGGNTGELFF
J gene: TRBJ2-7; V gene: TRBV19; D gene: .; CDR3 protein: CASSMESYEQYF
J gene: TRBJ1-1; V gene: TRBV15; D gene: .; CDR3 protein: CATSRSRGGTEAFF
J gene: TRBJ1-2; V gene: TRBV28; D gene: TRBD1; CDR3 protein: CASTEAGTGGGYTF
J gene: TRBJ1-1; V gene: TRBV7-9; D gene: TRBD1; CDR3 protein: CASSLVGWDRGNEAFF
J gene: TRBJ2-1; V gene: TRBV18; D gene: .; CDR3 protein: CASSPRQPEQFF
J gene: TRBJ2-5; V gene: TRBV18; D gene: .; CDR3 protein: CASSHYQETQYF
J gene: TRBJ2-6; V gene: TRBV6-1; D gene: TRBD1; CDR3 protein: CASSGTGGFITDSGANVLTF
J gene: TRBJ1-4; V gene: TRBV7-9; D gene: TRBD1; CDR3 protein: CASSTIKGQANEKLFF
J gene: TRBJ2-7; V gene: TRBV5-4; D gene: .; CDR3 protein: CASSLGSQPDYEQYF
J gene: TRBJ2-7; V gene: TRBV6-6; D gene: TRBD1; CDR3 protein: CASTLIPGQGLYEQYF
J gene: TRBJ1-4; V gene: TRBV6-5; D gene: TRBD1; CDR3 protein: CASSSTGAGDEKLFF
J gene: TRBJ2-5; V gene: TRBV10-2; D gene: .; CDR3 protein: CASTPAMQGETQYF
J gene: TRBJ2-5; V gene: TRBV5-4; D gene: TRBD2; CDR3 protein: CASSLLASGTETQYF
J gene: TRBJ1-1; V gene: TRBV5-1; D gene: .; CDR3 protein: CASSYTEGRTEAFF
J gene: TRBJ1-2; V gene: TRBV7-2; D gene: .; CDR3 protein: CASSSSDRRLWGYTF
J gene: TRBJ2-1; V gene: TRBV9; D gene: .; CDR3 protein: CASSFSAYNEQFF
J gene: TRBJ2-1; V gene: TRBV5-1; D gene: TRBD2; CDR3 protein: CASSNAGGYNEQFF
J gene: TRBJ2-7; V gene: TRBV30; D gene: .; CDR3 protein: CAWRGDTYEQYF
J gene: TRBJ2-7; V gene: TRBV2; D gene: .; CDR3 protein: CASSLNYEQYF
J gene: TRBJ1-5; V gene: TRBV19; D gene: .; CDR3 protein: CASTPGPRDQPQHF
J gene: TRBJ1-2; V gene: TRBV18; D gene: TRBD1; CDR3 protein: CASSPDQGAIGYTF
J gene: TRBJ2-1; V gene: TRBV19; D gene: TRBD2; CDR3 protein: CASSPDLGSGPPGFF
J gene: TRBJ2-3; V gene: TRBV2; D gene: TRBD1; CDR3 protein: CASSPGGTGATDTQYF
J gene: TRBJ2-1; V gene: TRBV30; D gene: TRBD2; CDR3 protein: CAWIWGGSYNEQFF
J gene: TRBJ1-2; V gene: TRBV4-1; D gene: .; CDR3 protein: CASSQDGTRNYGYTF
J gene: TRBJ1-1; V gene: TRBV6-6; D gene: .; CDR3 protein: CASSGAGVAEAFF
J gene: TRBJ1-5; V gene: TRBV7-3; D gene: .; CDR3 protein: CASSLAHYSNQPQHF
J gene: TRBJ1-3; V gene: TRBV6-5; D gene: .; CDR3 protein: CASTRGSGNTIYF
J gene: TRBJ2-7; V gene: TRBV27; D gene: .; CDR3 protein: CASSLSGAQVSAYEQYF
J gene: TRBJ2-7; V gene: TRBV7-2; D gene: TRBD1; CDR3 protein: CASSPVRDRIIF
J gene: TRBJ2-1; V gene: TRBV19; D gene: TRBD2; CDR3 protein: CASSRGIAGGRANEQFF
J gene: TRBJ2-3; V gene: TRBV9; D gene: .; CDR3 protein: CASSSSSGRGSDTQYF
J gene: TRBJ1-2; V gene: TRBV10-3; D gene: TRBD1; CDR3 protein: CAIAPNRTGYGYTF
J gene: TRBJ2-1; V gene: TRBV5-1; D gene: .; CDR3 protein: CASSPDGGGGNEQFF
J gene: TRBJ2-1; V gene: TRBV28; D gene: .; CDR3 protein: CASSRDTNYNEQFF
J gene: TRBJ1-1; V gene: TRBV6-5; D gene: TRBD1; CDR3 protein: CASRTGRAEAFF
J gene: TRBJ2-1; V gene: TRBV4-1; D gene: .; CDR3 protein: CASSQDIIAVEQFF
J gene: TRBJ1-1; V gene: TRBV5-4; D gene: .; CDR3 protein: CASRGGLYTEAFF